This T cell receptor beta chain is drawn from a study of blood T cell repertoires in COVID-19. The assay was immunoSEQ multiplex PCR, and TCRdb's table has in-frame clones only and misses some. Of under 300,000 clones in the sample, around 83% were seen once. From germline, CDR1 is MNHEY and CDR2 SVGAGI. The V end lost 0 bases, the J end lost 1 base, and 6 bases lay between the germline ends. There are 14 residues in the CDR3. J is TRBJ1-1 and V is TRBV6-5; D gene unclear. This TCR came from an elderly man with acute or convalescent COVID-19. The sequenced sample consisted of peripheral blood. CDR3 sequence (DNA): TGTGCCAGCAGTTACTCGTACAGGAACACTGAAGCTTTCTTT. This sequence encodes CASSYSYRNTEAFF.